This T cell receptor beta chain was profiled in a study of technical replicates of blood from several donors. Here immunoSEQ multiplex PCR was the method, and the copy in TCRdb shows in-frame clones only, minus some. The sample has roughly 82,000 clones; about nine tenths are singletons. Trimming removed 0 bases from V and 4 bases from J; junction bases left unmatched: 3. Looked up from germline, CDR1 is SGDLS and CDR2 is YYNGEE. The CDR3 length is 14 residues. The receptor was derived from a human donor in good health. Sequencing was done on a sample of T cells isolated from PBMCs. The genes are TRBV9 and TRBJ1-1, with 7 nucleotides matching TRBD1. In DNA, the CDR3 is TGTGCCAGCAGCGTAGGTAACAGGGGCACTGAAGCTTTCTTT. Translating gives CASSVGNRGTEAFF.